This record covers a single T cell receptor (beta chain). The method was immunoSEQ multiplex PCR; TCRdb's version includes in-frame clones alone and lacks a portion of them. The sample has about 680,000 clones, under 95% seen once. Naive CD8 populations comprised CD45RO-negative cells positively selected for CCR7, excluding terminally differentiated effector memory CD45RA+ cells. The CDR3 extends over 15 amino acids. Germline V lookup: CDR1 LNHDA, CDR2 SQIVND (reference sequence). Trimming took off 5 bases at V and 4 bases at J, with 17 bases between the two ends. This sample was taken from a study of shared clonotypes between healthy human individuals.

The chain carries TRBV19 and TRBJ1-2; D is ambiguous. This sequence was found in a young man in good health. The source material was naive CD8+ T cells sorted from blood. This chain's CDR3 is CASSPTTGYRYGYTF. The CDR3, as DNA: TGTGCCAGTAGTCCGACCACGGGATACCGCTATGGCTACACCTTC.